The 4 T cell receptor beta chains reported below all come from one sample, sequenced in a study of T and B cells in COVID-19 patients. BIOMED2 TRB-A/B primer pools were used in multiplex TRB PCR. TCRdb ran MiXCR on the multiplex PCR reads and lists one entry per CDR3 protein. This sample has about 5,000 distinct CDR3 sequences, with 25% to 30% found just once. Blood genomic DNA input for TRB amplification was about 240-500 ng. Sequenced material: blood. These receptors were taken from a human donor with active COVID-19.

In its sample, this clonotype was seen a few times. This rearrangement joins TRBV10-3 to TRBJ2-5, with 7 bases aligning to TRBD2. The J segment lost 1 base and the V segment lost 2 bases, leaving 7 bases of the junction unmatched. Germline V gives CDR1 ENHRY, CDR2 SYGVKD. This CDR3 is built from 16 residues. CDR3 coding DNA: TGTGCCATCAGTGAGGTTTTTACGGGAGGCCAAGAGACCCAGTACTTC. Translated: CAISEVFTGGQETQYF.

V usage is TRBV29-1 and J usage is TRBJ2-2; TRBD2 matches 11 bases. The germline V gene has CDR1 SQVTM and CDR2 ANQGSEA. The junction had 9 bases not matched to a gene; V was cut back by 6 bases and J by 6 bases. The CDR3 has 15 residues. The CDR3 DNA reads as TGCAGCGTCCCAACCGTAGCGGGAGGGCCCGGGGAGCTGTTTTTT. It encodes CSVPTVAGGPGELFF.

As regards this clonotype: A read error may produce the germline difference seen at one junction end. The chain combines TRBV5-5 with TRBJ1-4, with no clear D. The CDR3 consists of 13 residues. Germline CDR1 reads SGHKS; CDR2 reads YYEKEE (reference sequence). The CDR3 sequence is CASSSVTNEKLFF. The CDR3 DNA follows: TGCGCCAGCAGCTCAGTAACTAATGAAAAACTGTTTTTT.

By share, this clonotype ranks as medium-sized. The chain employs TRBV5-5 and TRBJ1-5; D possibly corresponds to TRBD1 (5 bases). Between the trimmed V and J ends, which lost 4 bases and 4 bases, there was a span of 15 bases. This CDR3 has 15 amino acids. Germline-derived CDR1 and CDR2 are SGHKS and YYEKEE (reference sequence). CDR3 sequence: CASSRDLGLNQPQHF. The CDR3, as DNA: TGTGCCAGCAGCAGGGACCTGGGGCTTAATCAGCCCCAGCATTTT.